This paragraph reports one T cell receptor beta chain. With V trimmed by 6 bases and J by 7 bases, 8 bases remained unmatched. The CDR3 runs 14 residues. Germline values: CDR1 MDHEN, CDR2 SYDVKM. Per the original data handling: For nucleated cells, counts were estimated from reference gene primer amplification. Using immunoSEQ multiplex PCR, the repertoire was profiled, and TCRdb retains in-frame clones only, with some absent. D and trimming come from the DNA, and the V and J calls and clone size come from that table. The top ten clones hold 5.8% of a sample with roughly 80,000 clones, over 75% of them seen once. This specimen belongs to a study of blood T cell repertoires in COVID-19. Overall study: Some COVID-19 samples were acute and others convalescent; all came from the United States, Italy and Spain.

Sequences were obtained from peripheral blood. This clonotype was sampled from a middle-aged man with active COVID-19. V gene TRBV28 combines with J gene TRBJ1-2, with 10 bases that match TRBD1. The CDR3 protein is CASSPGQGRSGYTF. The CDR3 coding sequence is TGTGCCAGCAGCCCGGGACAGGGGAGGTCTGGCTACACCTTC.